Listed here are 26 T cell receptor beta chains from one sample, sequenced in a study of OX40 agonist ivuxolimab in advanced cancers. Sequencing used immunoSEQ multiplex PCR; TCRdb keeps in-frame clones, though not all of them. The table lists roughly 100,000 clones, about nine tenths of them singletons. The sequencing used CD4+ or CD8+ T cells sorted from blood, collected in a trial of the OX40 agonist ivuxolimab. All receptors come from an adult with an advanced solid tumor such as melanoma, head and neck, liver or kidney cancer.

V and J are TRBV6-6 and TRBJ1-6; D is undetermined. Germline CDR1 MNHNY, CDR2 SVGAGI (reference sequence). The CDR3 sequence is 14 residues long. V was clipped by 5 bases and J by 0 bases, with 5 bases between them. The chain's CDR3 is CASSGSSYNSPLHF. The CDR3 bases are TGTGCCAGCAGTGGGTCCTCCTATAATTCACCCCTCCACTTT.

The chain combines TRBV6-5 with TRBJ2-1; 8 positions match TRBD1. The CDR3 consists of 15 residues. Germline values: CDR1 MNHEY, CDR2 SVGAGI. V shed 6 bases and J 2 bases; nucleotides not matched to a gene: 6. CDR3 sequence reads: CASRIGQGPYNEQFF. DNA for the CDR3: TGTGCCAGCAGGATTGGACAGGGCCCCTACAATGAGCAGTTCTTC.

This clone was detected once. The CDR3 reads CASSLDRRLYEQYF. CDR3 nucleotide sequence: TGTGCCAGCAGCTTGGATCGGCGGCTTTACGAGCAGTACTTC. The chain couples TRBV7-2 to TRBJ2-7, with D unclear. Trimming shortened V by 3 bases and J by 4 bases, and 13 bases separated the two germline ends. CDR3 size: 14 residues. CDR1 and CDR2 (germline): SGHTA, FQGNSA. The full variable domain, with the rest looked up from reference TRBV7-2 and TRBJ2-7, is GAGVSQSPSNKVTEKGKDVELRCDPISGHTALYWYRQSLGQGLEFLIYFQGNSAPDKSGLPSDRFSAERTGGSVSTLTIQRTQQEDSAVYLCASSLDRRLYEQYFGPGTRLTVT.

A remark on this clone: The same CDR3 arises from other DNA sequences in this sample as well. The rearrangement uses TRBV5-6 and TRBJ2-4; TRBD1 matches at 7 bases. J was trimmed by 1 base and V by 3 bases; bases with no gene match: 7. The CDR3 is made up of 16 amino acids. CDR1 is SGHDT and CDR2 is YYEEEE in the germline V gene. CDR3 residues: CASSSIDRAAKNIQYF. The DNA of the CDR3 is TGTGCCAGCAGCTCTATAGACAGGGCGGCCAAAAACATTCAGTACTTC.

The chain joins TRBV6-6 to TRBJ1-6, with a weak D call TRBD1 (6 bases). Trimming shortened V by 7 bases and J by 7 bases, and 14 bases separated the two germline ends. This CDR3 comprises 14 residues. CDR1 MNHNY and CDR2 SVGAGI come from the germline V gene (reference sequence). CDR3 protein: CASTKGTLNSPLHF. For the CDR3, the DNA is TGTGCCAGCACCAAGGGGACATTGAATTCACCCCTCCACTTT.

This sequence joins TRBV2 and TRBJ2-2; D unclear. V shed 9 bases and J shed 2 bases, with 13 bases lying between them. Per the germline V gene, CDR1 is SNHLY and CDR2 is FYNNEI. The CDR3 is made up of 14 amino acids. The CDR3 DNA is TGTGCCAGATCGATGCGCAGCAACACCGGGGAGCTGTTTTTT. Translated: CARSMRSNTGELFF.

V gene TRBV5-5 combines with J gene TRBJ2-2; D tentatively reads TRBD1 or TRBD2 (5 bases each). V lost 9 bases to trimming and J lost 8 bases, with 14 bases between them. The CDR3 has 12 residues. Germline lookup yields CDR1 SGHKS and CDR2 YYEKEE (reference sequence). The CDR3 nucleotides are TGTGCCAACAACGGGGCTGCTGGGGAGCTGTTTTTT. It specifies CANNGAAGELFF.

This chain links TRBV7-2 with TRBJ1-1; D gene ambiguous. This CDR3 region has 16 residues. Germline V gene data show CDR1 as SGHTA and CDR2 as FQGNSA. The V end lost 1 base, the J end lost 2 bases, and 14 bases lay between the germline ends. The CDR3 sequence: CASSLDSGASNTEAFF. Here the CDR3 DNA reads TGTGCCAGCAGCTTAGATTCGGGAGCGAGCAACACTGAAGCTTTCTTT.

CDR3 nucleotides: TGTGCCAGCAGCATGGACGTCTATGGCTACACCTTC. It specifies CASSMDVYGYTF. This chain links TRBV5-4 with TRBJ1-2; D unresolved. Deletions cut 4 bases from V and 4 bases from J, with 8 bases between. This CDR3 has 12 residues. In germline, CDR1 is SGHNT, CDR2 YYREEE (reference sequence).

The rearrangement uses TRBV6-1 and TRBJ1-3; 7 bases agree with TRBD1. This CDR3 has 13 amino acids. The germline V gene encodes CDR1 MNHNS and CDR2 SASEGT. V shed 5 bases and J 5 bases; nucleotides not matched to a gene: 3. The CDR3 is CASSRDRRNTIYF. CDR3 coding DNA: TGTGCCAGCAGTCGGGACAGAAGAAACACCATATATTTT.

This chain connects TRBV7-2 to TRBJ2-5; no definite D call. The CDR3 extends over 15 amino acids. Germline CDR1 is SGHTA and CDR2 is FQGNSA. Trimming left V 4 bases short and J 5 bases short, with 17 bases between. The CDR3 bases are TGTGCCAGCAGCTCCACCCTAGAGTCTCGGGAGACCCAGTACTTC. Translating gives CASSSTLESRETQYF.

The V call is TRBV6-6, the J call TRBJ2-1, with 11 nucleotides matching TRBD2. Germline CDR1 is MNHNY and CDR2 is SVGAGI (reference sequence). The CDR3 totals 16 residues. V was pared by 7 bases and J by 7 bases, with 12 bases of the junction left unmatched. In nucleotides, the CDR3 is TGTGCCAGCATCAGATTAGCGGGGGGGCGGGTAAATGAGCAGTTCTTC. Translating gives CASIRLAGGRVNEQFF.

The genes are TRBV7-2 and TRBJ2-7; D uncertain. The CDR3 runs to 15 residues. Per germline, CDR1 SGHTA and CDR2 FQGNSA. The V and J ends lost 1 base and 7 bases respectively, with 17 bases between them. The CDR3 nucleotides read TGTGCCAGCAGCTTAGGTTCGCGAAGCGCCCAGGAGCAGTACTTC. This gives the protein CASSLGSRSAQEQYF.

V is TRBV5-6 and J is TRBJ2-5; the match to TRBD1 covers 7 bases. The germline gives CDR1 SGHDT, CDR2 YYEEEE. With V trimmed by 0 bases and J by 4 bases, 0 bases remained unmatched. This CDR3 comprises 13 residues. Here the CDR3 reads CASSLDRGETQYF. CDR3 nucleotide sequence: TGTGCCAGCAGCTTGGACAGGGGAGAGACCCAGTACTTC.

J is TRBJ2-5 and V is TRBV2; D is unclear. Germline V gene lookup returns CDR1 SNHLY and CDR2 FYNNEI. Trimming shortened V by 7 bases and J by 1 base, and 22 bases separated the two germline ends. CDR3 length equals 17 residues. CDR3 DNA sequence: TGTGCCAGCACCGCGCCTGGTGTCACGTCAATCCAAGAGACCCAGTACTTC. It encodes CASTAPGVTSIQETQYF.

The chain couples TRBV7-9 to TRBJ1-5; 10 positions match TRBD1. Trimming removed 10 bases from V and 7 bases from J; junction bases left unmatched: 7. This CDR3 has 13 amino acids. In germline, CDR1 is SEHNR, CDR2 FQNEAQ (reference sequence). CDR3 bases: TGTGCCATAATGACAGGGGGCGAGCAGCCCCAGCATTTT. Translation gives CAIMTGGEQPQHF.

The CDR3 sequence: CASSPPGYNEQFF. For the CDR3, the DNA is TGTGCCAGCAGCCCGCCGGGGTACAATGAGCAGTTCTTC. The chain joins TRBV6-5 to TRBJ2-1, with D possibly matching TRBD2 (5 bases). There are 13 residues in the CDR3. The germline V gene encodes CDR1 MNHEY and CDR2 SVGAGI. The ends were cut back, 6 bases at V and 4 bases at J, with 10 bases in the middle.

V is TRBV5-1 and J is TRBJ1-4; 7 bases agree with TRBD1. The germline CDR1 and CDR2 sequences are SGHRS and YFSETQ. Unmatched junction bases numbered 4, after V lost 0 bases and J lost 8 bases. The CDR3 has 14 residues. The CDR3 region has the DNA TGCGCCAGCAGCTTGGGGGACAGCGCGGAAAAACTGTTTTTT. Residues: CASSLGDSAEKLFF.

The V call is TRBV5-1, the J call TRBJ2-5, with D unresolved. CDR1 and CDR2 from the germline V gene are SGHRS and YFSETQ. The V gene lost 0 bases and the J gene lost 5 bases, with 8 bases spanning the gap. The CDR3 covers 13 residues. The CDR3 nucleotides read TGCGCCAGCAGCTTGGGCCAGAGGGAGACCCAGTACTTC. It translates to CASSLGQRETQYF.

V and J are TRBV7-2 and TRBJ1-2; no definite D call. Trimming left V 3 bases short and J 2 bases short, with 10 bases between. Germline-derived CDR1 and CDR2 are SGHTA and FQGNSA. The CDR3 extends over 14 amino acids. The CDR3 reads CASSFTQANYGYTF. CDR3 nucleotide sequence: TGTGCCAGCAGCTTCACGCAGGCCAACTATGGCTACACCTTC.

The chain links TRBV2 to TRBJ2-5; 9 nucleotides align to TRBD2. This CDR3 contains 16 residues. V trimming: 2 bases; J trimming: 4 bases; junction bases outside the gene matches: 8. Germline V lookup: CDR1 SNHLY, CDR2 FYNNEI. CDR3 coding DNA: TGTGCCAGCAGTGAATCTCTAGCGGGGATTGGAGAGACCCAGTACTTC. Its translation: CASSESLAGIGETQYF.

CDR3 sequence: CASSTLAGGRGDTQYF. In nucleotides, the CDR3 is TGTGCCAGCAGCACCCTAGCGGGGGGAAGGGGGGATACGCAGTATTTT. The rearrangement links TRBV4-2 to TRBJ2-3; TRBD2 agrees at 11 bases. V lost 5 bases and J lost 6; bases outside the gene matches: 10. Germline V gives CDR1 LGHNA, CDR2 YNFKEQ. This CDR3 contains 16 residues.

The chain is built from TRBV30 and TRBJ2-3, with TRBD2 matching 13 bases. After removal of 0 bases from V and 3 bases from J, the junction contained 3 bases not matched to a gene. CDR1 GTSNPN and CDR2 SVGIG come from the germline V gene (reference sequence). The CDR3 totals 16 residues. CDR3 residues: CAWSVRGLAGTDTQYF. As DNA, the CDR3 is TGTGCCTGGAGTGTCAGGGGACTAGCGGGGACAGATACGCAGTATTTT.

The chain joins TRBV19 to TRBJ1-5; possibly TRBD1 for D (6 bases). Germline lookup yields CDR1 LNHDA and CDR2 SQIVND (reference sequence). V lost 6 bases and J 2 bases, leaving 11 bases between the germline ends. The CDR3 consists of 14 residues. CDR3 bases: TGTGCCAGTAGGGAGACAGGCCGCAATCAGCCCCAGCATTTT. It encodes CASRETGRNQPQHF. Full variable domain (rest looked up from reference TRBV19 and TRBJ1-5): DGGITQSPKYLFRKEGQNVTLSCEQNLNHDAMYWYRQDPGQGLRLIYYSQIVNDFQKGDIAEGYSVSREKKESFPLTVTSAQKNPTAFYLCASRETGRNQPQHFGDGTRLSIL.

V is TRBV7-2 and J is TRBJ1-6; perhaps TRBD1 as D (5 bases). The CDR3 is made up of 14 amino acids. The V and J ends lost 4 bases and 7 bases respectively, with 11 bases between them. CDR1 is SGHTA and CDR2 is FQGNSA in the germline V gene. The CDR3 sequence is CASSSTGSNSPLHF. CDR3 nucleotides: TGTGCCAGCAGCTCCACAGGTTCCAATTCACCCCTCCACTTT. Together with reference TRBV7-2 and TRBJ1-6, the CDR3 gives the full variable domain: GAGVSQSPSNKVTEKGKDVELRCDPISGHTALYWYRQSLGQGLEFLIYFQGNSAPDKSGLPSDRFSAERTGGSVSTLTIQRTQQEDSAVYLCASSSTGSNSPLHFGNGTRLTVT.

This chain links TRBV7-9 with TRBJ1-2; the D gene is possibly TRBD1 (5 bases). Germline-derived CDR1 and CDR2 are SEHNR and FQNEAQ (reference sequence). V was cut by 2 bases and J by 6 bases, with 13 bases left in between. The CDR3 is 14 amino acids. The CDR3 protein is CASSLQFWGDGYTF. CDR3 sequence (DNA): TGTGCCAGCAGCTTACAGTTCTGGGGGGATGGCTACACCTTC. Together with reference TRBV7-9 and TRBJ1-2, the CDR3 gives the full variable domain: DTGVSQNPRHKITKRGQNVTFRCDPISEHNRLYWYRQTLGQGPEFLTYFQNEAQLEKSRLLSDRFSAERPKGSFSTLEIQRTEQGDSAMYLCASSLQFWGDGYTFGSGTRLTVV.